Shown below are 21 T cell receptor beta chains from a single sample sequenced in a study of Ad26.COV2.S vaccination and SARS-CoV-2 variants. Assay used: immunoSEQ multiplex PCR; TCRdb lists only in-frame clones, some missing. This sample carries about 440,000 clones, around 85% of them seen once, and the ten largest clones take about 13%. This sample's treatment: around 19 received Ad26.COV2.S at low or high dose, single or two shots; about 5 received placebo; per-sample allocation not given. Sampling occurred on day 63 after the first vaccine or placebo injection. This specimen consisted of peripheral blood, obtained in a trial of Ad26.COV2.S vaccine versus placebo. These receptors were obtained from a person between 18 and 60 years old who received the Ad26.COV2.S COVID-19 vaccine or a placebo.

V is TRBV6-4 and J is TRBJ2-3; D gene ambiguous. CDR1 and CDR2 (germline): MRHNA, SNTAGT. V dropped 4 bases and J dropped 4 bases, with 12 bases sitting between them. The CDR3 is made up of 14 amino acids. Here the CDR3 reads CASSAQASADTQYF. The DNA of the CDR3 is TGTGCCAGCAGTGCCCAGGCTTCGGCAGATACGCAGTATTTT.

This clone was detected only a few times. V and J are TRBV19 and TRBJ1-1, with D possibly matching TRBD1 (5 bases). V dropped 3 bases and J dropped 0 bases, with 17 bases sitting between them. The CDR3 consists of 17 residues. Germline CDR1 and CDR2: LNHDA and SQIVND (reference sequence). The CDR3 is CASSMSSGSTLNTEAFF. The DNA for the CDR3 is TGTGCCAGTAGTATGTCGTCAGGGTCTACCCTGAACACTGAAGCTTTCTTT.

On this clone: Distinct nucleotide sequences in the sample also encode this CDR3. The chain employs TRBV18 and TRBJ2-3; D is undetermined. With 2 bases removed from V and 5 bases from J, the gap between germline ends came to 5 bases. The CDR3 covers 12 residues. CDR1 and CDR2 (germline): KGHSH, LQKENI. The CDR3 DNA reads as TGTGCCAGCTCACCAGTAGGAGATACGCAGTATTTT. Translated, it gives CASSPVGDTQYF.

The chain links TRBV4-3 to TRBJ2-2; possibly TRBD1 or TRBD2 for D (5 bases each). CDR1 LGHNA and CDR2 YSLEER come from the germline V gene. The CDR3 sequence is 16 residues long. V was pared by 2 bases and J by 7 bases, with 17 bases between. CDR3 DNA: TGCGCCAGCAGCCAAAGGTCGAGGGAAAGGGGCGGGGAGCTGTTTTTT. Protein sequence: CASSQRSRERGGELFF.

The J gene is TRBJ1-2, the V gene TRBV19, with D maybe TRBD1 (6 bases). Germline values: CDR1 LNHDA, CDR2 SQIVND (reference sequence). Trimming shortened V by 7 bases and J by 5 bases, and 17 bases separated the two germline ends. This CDR3 spans 14 amino acids. CDR3 loop: CASNLDSLGYGYTF. In DNA form, the CDR3 reads TGTGCCAGTAACTTGGACAGTTTGGGATATGGCTACACCTTC. Full variable domain (remainder filled in from reference TRBV19 and TRBJ1-2): DGGITQSPKYLFRKEGQNVTLSCEQNLNHDAMYWYRQDPGQGLRLIYYSQIVNDFQKGDIAEGYSVSREKKESFPLTVTSAQKNPTAFYLCASNLDSLGYGYTFGSGTRLTVV.

V is TRBV9 and J is TRBJ2-7; the D gene is possibly TRBD2 (5 bases). V lost 0 bases to trimming and J lost 6 bases, with 10 bases between them. CDR1 is SGDLS, CDR2 YYNGEE, per germline. CDR3 size: 13 residues. The CDR3 nucleotides read TGTGCCAGCAGCGTAGTCGAGGGTGGCGAGCAGTACTTC. Translation: CASSVVEGGEQYF.

In its sample, this clone was seen once. V and J are TRBV2 and TRBJ2-5; 10 bases are a match to TRBD1. The CDR3 loop spans 16 amino acids. Germline CDR1 reads SNHLY; CDR2 reads FYNNEI. The junction had 3 bases not matched to a gene; V was cut back by 1 base and J by 1 base. The chain's CDR3 is CASSEERDRGQETQYF. DNA for the CDR3: TGTGCCAGCAGTGAAGAACGGGACAGGGGCCAAGAGACCCAGTACTTC.

V and J are TRBV5-1 and TRBJ2-7; 7 bases match TRBD1. The CDR3 totals 15 residues. Germline CDR1 is SGHRS and CDR2 is YFSETQ. After removal of 0 bases from V and 2 bases from J, the junction contained 5 bases not matched to a gene. The CDR3 loop reads CASSLAGQPTYEQYF. Written as DNA, the CDR3 is TGCGCCAGCAGCTTGGCGGGACAGCCGACCTACGAGCAGTACTTC.

V usage is TRBV5-1 and J usage is TRBJ1-1; 7 bases line up with TRBD1. The J segment lost 0 bases and the V segment lost 3 bases, leaving 2 bases of the junction unmatched. The CDR3 extends over 14 amino acids. Per the germline V gene, CDR1 is SGHRS and CDR2 is YFSETQ. CDR3 protein: CASSWGQMNTEAFF. The CDR3 nucleotides are TGCGCCAGCAGCTGGGGACAGATGAACACTGAAGCTTTCTTT.

The chain employs TRBV25-1 and TRBJ1-2; TRBD1 matches at 10 bases. Per the germline V gene, CDR1 is MGHDK and CDR2 is SYGVNS. The CDR3 spans 14 residues. V shed 5 bases and J 7 bases; nucleotides not matched to a gene: 7. The CDR3 spells CASSPPGQGPGYTF. CDR3 bases: TGTGCCAGCAGTCCACCGGGACAGGGGCCTGGCTACACCTTC.

This chain joins TRBV11-2 and TRBJ1-2; D might be TRBD1 (5 bases). The CDR3 is made up of 13 amino acids. V lost 5 bases, J lost 5 bases, and 12 bases lay in between. The V gene's germline CDR1 is SGHAT and CDR2 FQNNGV. This chain's CDR3 is CASSGSGPYGYTF. The CDR3 bases are TGTGCCAGCAGCGGATCAGGGCCTTATGGCTACACCTTC. The variable domain in full, completed from reference TRBV11-2 and TRBJ1-2, reads EAGVAQSPRYKIIEKRQSVAFWCNPISGHATLYWYQQILGQGPKLLIQFQNNGVVDDSQLPKDRFSAERLKGVDSTLKIQPAKLEDSAVYLCASSGSGPYGYTFGSGTRLTVV.

The rearrangement joins TRBV5-1 to TRBJ2-3; 8 nucleotides match TRBD2. The CDR3 contains 15 residues. V dropped 2 bases and J dropped 1; count of bases not matched to a gene: 3. The V gene's germline CDR1 is SGHRS and CDR2 YFSETQ. The CDR3 DNA is TGCGCCAGCAGCTTTCAAGCGGGAGGCACAGATACGCAGTATTTT. As protein: CASSFQAGGTDTQYF.

The chain recombines TRBV20-1 with TRBJ2-1; unclear D gene. Germline CDR1 is DFQATT and CDR2 is SNEGSKA (reference sequence). The CDR3 is 9 amino acids. With 5 bases removed from V and 6 bases from J, the gap between germline ends came to 2 bases. CDR3 residues: CSAPNEQFF. The CDR3 DNA reads TGCAGTGCTCCCAATGAGCAGTTCTTC.

This clone was recorded once. The V gene is TRBV10-3, the J gene TRBJ1-1, with D unclear. Germline CDR1 reads ENHRY; CDR2 reads SYGVKD. The V gene lost 5 bases and the J gene lost 4 bases, with 11 bases spanning the gap. This CDR3 has 13 amino acids. CDR3 DNA sequence: TGTGCCATCAGTCAGGCAGACGGCACTGAAGCTTTCTTT. Protein product: CAISQADGTEAFF.

V is TRBV18 and J is TRBJ2-1; 10 bases match TRBD2. Looked up from germline, CDR1 is KGHSH and CDR2 is LQKENI. Trimming took 4 bases from V and 1 from J; bases not matched to a gene: 4. The CDR3 loop spans 16 amino acids. CDR3: CASSLSLAGSYNEQFF. The CDR3 nucleotides read TGTGCCAGCTCACTTTCACTAGCGGGATCCTACAATGAGCAGTTCTTC.

V is TRBV9 and J is TRBJ2-6; D remains ambiguous. Trimming removed 3 bases at V and 3 bases at J, with 7 bases between. The CDR3 length is 14 residues. Germline loops: CDR1 SGDLS, CDR2 YYNGEE. CDR3 loop: CASSAFRGANVLTF. CDR3 sequence (DNA): TGTGCCAGCAGCGCTTTTCGTGGGGCCAACGTCCTGACTTTC.

This sequence joins TRBV19 and TRBJ1-1; 9 positions match TRBD1. Germline loops: CDR1 LNHDA, CDR2 SQIVND (reference sequence). The CDR3 loop spans 14 amino acids. Trimming cost V 3 bases and J 4 bases; bases outside gene matches: 3. The CDR3 loop is CASSIGGQGTEAFF. The CDR3, as DNA: TGTGCCAGTAGTATCGGGGGACAGGGCACTGAAGCTTTCTTT. The entire variable domain, with the rest obtained from reference TRBV19 and TRBJ1-1, is as follows: DGGITQSPKYLFRKEGQNVTLSCEQNLNHDAMYWYRQDPGQGLRLIYYSQIVNDFQKGDIAEGYSVSREKKESFPLTVTSAQKNPTAFYLCASSIGGQGTEAFFGQGTRLTVV.

The chain couples TRBV4-3 to TRBJ1-1; possibly TRBD1 for D (5 bases). From germline, CDR1 is LGHNA and CDR2 YSLEER. The CDR3 contains 13 residues. V lost 0 bases to trimming and J lost 7 bases, with 9 bases between them. CDR3 in amino acids: CASSQDGGIEAFF. CDR3 sequence (DNA): TGCGCCAGCAGCCAAGATGGGGGGATTGAAGCTTTCTTT.

This rearrangement joins TRBV2 to TRBJ2-3; possible D gene TRBD2, 6 bases. This CDR3 region has 15 residues. The V gene lost 6 bases and the J gene lost 0 bases, with 13 bases spanning the gap. Germline CDR1 and CDR2: SNHLY and FYNNEI. The CDR3 protein is CASSRDAGSTDTQYF. The CDR3 DNA reads TGTGCCAGCAGCCGGGACGCGGGGAGCACAGATACGCAGTATTTT. Full variable domain (outside the CDR3, taken from reference TRBV2 and TRBJ2-3): EPEVTQTPSHQVTQMGQEVILRCVPISNHLYFYWYRQILGQKVEFLVSFYNNEISEKSEIFDDQFSVERPDGSNFTLKIRSTKLEDSAMYFCASSRDAGSTDTQYFGPGTRLTVL.

The CDR3 sequence: CASSFRLAGNTGELFF. CDR3 DNA: TGCGCCAGCAGCTTTCGTTTAGCGGGAAACACCGGGGAGCTGTTTTTT. The rearrangement joins TRBV5-1 to TRBJ2-2, with TRBD2 matching over 8 bases. CDR3 length: 16 amino acids. V was pared by 2 bases and J by 2 bases, with 5 bases of the junction left unmatched. CDR1 and CDR2 (germline): SGHRS, YFSETQ.

The CDR3 coding sequence is TGTGCCAGCTCACCAGAGGGCAGGGGGCCTTTATACAATGAGCAGTTCTTC. It codes for CASSPEGRGPLYNEQFF. J is TRBJ2-1 and V is TRBV18; TRBD1 agrees at 8 bases. The CDR3 is made up of 17 amino acids. Germline V CDR1 and CDR2: KGHSH, LQKENI. Trimming took 2 bases from V and 4 from J; bases not matched to a gene: 10.